This note documents a single T cell receptor (beta chain) sequence. Original methodology: Estimates of nucleated cell counts were drawn from the amplification of reference gene primers. The repertoire was sequenced with immunoSEQ multiplex PCR; TCRdb's copy has only in-frame clones and lacks some. The DNA gave D and trimming, while V, J and clone size come from that table. Of nearly 350,000 clones listed, under 95% are singletons. This entry is derived from a study of blood T cell repertoires in COVID-19. The CDR3 is 17 amino acids. The V segment lost 6 bases and the J segment 6 bases; nucleotides outside the gene matches: 15. Germline lookup yields CDR1 SEHNR and CDR2 FQNEAQ (reference sequence).

The source material was peripheral blood. The clonotype originates from a woman between 18 and 30 years old who had recovered from COVID-19. The chain recombines TRBV7-9 with TRBJ2-1, with TRBD2 identical over 9 bases. CDR3: CASSFYRQLAGSNEQFF. DNA of the CDR3: TGTGCCAGCAGTTTCTACCGACAACTAGCGGGCAGCAATGAGCAGTTCTTC.